Below, 9 T cell receptor beta chains from the same sample are listed, as sequenced in a study of response to subunit inactivated influenza vaccine. MiXCR was run by TCRdb on the RT-PCR reads, yielding one entry per CDR3 protein. The table includes 610,000 or so distinct CDR3 sequences, about 15% detected once. This material consisted of PBMCs from blood, taken about 12 days after vaccination. The receptors originated from a man between 45 and 60 years old who received an inactivated influenza vaccine.

The chain couples TRBV19 to TRBJ1-3; D is perhaps TRBD1 (6 bases). The CDR3 is 15 residues long. V lost 4 bases and J lost 2, with 12 bases in between. Germline values: CDR1 LNHDA, CDR2 SQIVND (reference sequence). CDR3 loop: CASSTRDIAGNTIYF. The DNA of the CDR3 is TGTGCCAGTAGTACCAGGGACATTGCTGGAAACACCATATATTTT.

This clonotype came up a few times. The gene calls are TRBV25-1 and TRBJ2-3, with TRBD2 as a possible D gene (5 bases). V was trimmed by 4 bases and J by 5 bases, leaving 10 bases between them. The CDR3 loop spans 13 amino acids. CDR1 is MGHDK and CDR2 is SYGVNS in the germline V gene. CDR3 residues: CASSAARGDTQYF. In DNA form, the CDR3 reads TGTGCCAGCAGTGCCGCCCGGGGAGATACGCAGTATTTT.

In this sample, this clonotype turned up a few times. The chain recombines TRBV7-2 with TRBJ2-3, with a weak D call TRBD2 (5 bases). CDR3 length: 15 amino acids. V shed 1 base and J shed 6 bases, with 14 bases lying between them. The germline V gene has CDR1 SGHTA and CDR2 FQGNSA. DNA for the CDR3: TGTGCCAGCAGCTTAGTCCCGGGGTCGGGGGATACGCAGTATTTT. Protein: CASSLVPGSGDTQYF.

V is TRBV20-1 and J is TRBJ2-3, with 9 nucleotides matching TRBD2. CDR1 and CDR2 from the germline V gene are DFQATT and SNEGSKA (reference sequence). CDR3 length equals 15 residues. V lost 5 bases and J lost 4; bases outside the gene matches: 10. CDR3 region: CSAYVAGEAADTQYF. The CDR3 DNA is TGCAGTGCTTATGTAGCGGGAGAAGCAGCAGATACGCAGTATTTT.

This clonotype has only a few counts. The V gene is TRBV29-1, the J gene TRBJ2-5; 7 nucleotides line up with TRBD1. The CDR3 is 13 amino acids. The V and J ends lost 6 bases and 1 base, in that order; junction bases with no gene match: 5. Germline V lookup: CDR1 SQVTM, CDR2 ANQGSEA. CDR3 region: CSVERGPQETQYF. CDR3 nucleotides: TGCAGCGTAGAGAGGGGGCCCCAAGAGACCCAGTACTTC.

This clonotype was recorded once. The chain has TRBV28 and TRBJ2-7; D gene ambiguous. Germline-derived CDR1 and CDR2 are MDHEN and SYDVKM. V lost 6 bases to trimming and J lost 4 bases, with 10 bases between them. CDR3 length equals 12 residues. CDR3 residues: CASSRSEYEQYF. DNA for the CDR3: TGTGCCAGCAGCCGATCCGAATACGAGCAGTACTTC.

V gene TRBV6-1 combines with J gene TRBJ2-3; D gene ambiguous. The CDR3 totals 15 residues. V dropped 6 bases and J dropped 6 bases, with 19 bases sitting between them. Germline-derived CDR1 and CDR2 are MNHNS and SASEGT. Here the CDR3 reads CASRQSRTLWDTQYF. CDR3 in DNA: TGTGCCAGCAGGCAAAGTAGGACCCTCTGGGATACGCAGTATTTT.

The table lists this clonotype with a few counts. This sequence joins TRBV6-1 and TRBJ1-4; D not certain. Germline V lookup: CDR1 MNHNS, CDR2 SASEGT. Trimming stripped 3 bases from V and 9 bases from J, with 11 bases between. The CDR3 length is 13 residues. The chain's CDR3 is CASSDGSSKKLFF. CDR3 DNA sequence: TGTGCCAGCAGTGATGGCAGCTCGAAAAAACTGTTTTTT.

This clonotype was observed a handful of times. This chain connects TRBV2 to TRBJ2-4; D unclear. V lost 10 bases and J lost 0, with 16 bases in between. CDR3 length: 15 amino acids. Germline V lookup: CDR1 SNHLY, CDR2 FYNNEI. CDR3 protein: CATTPLRVAKNIQYF. The CDR3 nucleotides read TGTGCCACCACACCATTAAGGGTAGCCAAAAACATTCAGTACTTC.